A single sample is the source of the 17 T cell receptor beta chains below, sequenced in a study of radiation and T cells in renal cell carcinoma. Time point described: baseline pretreatment blood. The treatment denotes: 15 Gy SBRT to primary tumor, nephrectomy 4 weeks later. The method was immunoSEQ multiplex PCR; TCRdb's version includes in-frame clones alone and lacks a portion of them. Of roughly 100,000 clones listed, 75% to 90% were seen once; the top ten hold 7% to 9%. The sequenced sample was blood, obtained from a patient whose treatment included radiotherapy and nephrectomy. The receptors derive from a man aged 45-65 years with renal cell carcinoma.

The rearrangement links TRBV5-1 to TRBJ2-7; D possibly corresponds to TRBD2 (5 bases). Per the germline V gene, CDR1 is SGHRS and CDR2 is YFSETQ. This CDR3 is 15 amino acids long. Trimming left V 6 bases short and J 5 bases short, with 21 bases between. The CDR3 spells CASNPSGSTLHEQYF. The CDR3 DNA follows: TGCGCCAGCAACCCCTCGGGGTCAACGCTACACGAGCAGTACTTC.

J is TRBJ1-1 and V is TRBV6-5; a possible D gene is TRBD1 (6 bases). Trimming took 0 bases from V and 4 from J, leaving 9 bases between them. The CDR3 length is 14 residues. CDR1 is MNHEY and CDR2 is SVGAGI in the germline V gene. The CDR3 spells CASSYSRGGTEAFF. The CDR3 DNA is TGTGCCAGCAGTTACTCGCGAGGGGGCACTGAAGCTTTCTTT.

V and J are TRBV6-1 and TRBJ2-5; D uncertain. The CDR3 loop spans 12 amino acids. From germline, CDR1 is MNHNS and CDR2 SASEGT. Deletions cut 10 bases from V and 5 bases from J, with 14 bases between. CDR3 bases: TGTGCCACCCGGACGCCGGCGGAGACCCAGTACTTC. As protein: CATRTPAETQYF.

The chain employs TRBV6-1 and TRBJ2-5, with TRBD1 identical over 11 bases. The CDR3 loop spans 14 amino acids. Trimming at V came to 7 bases and at J to 3 bases, leaving 4 bases not matched to a gene. Germline-derived CDR1 and CDR2 are MNHNS and SASEGT. CDR3 DNA: TGTGCCAGCACCCGGGACAGGGGGGAAGAGACCCAGTACTTC. Translated: CASTRDRGEETQYF.

V and J are TRBV19 and TRBJ2-3; no reliable D call. This CDR3 comprises 13 residues. Germline V lookup: CDR1 LNHDA, CDR2 SQIVND (reference sequence). Trimming removed 4 bases at V and 0 bases at J, with 5 bases between. CDR3 nucleotide sequence: TGTGCCAGTAGTACCCAAAGCACAGATACGCAGTATTTT. This encodes CASSTQSTDTQYF. Complete variable domain (other parts from reference TRBV19 and TRBJ2-3): DGGITQSPKYLFRKEGQNVTLSCEQNLNHDAMYWYRQDPGQGLRLIYYSQIVNDFQKGDIAEGYSVSREKKESFPLTVTSAQKNPTAFYLCASSTQSTDTQYFGPGTRLTVL.

The gene calls are TRBV7-3 and TRBJ2-2; unclear D gene. The CDR3 runs to 17 residues. The germline gives CDR1 SGHTA, CDR2 FQGTGA. Trimming removed 2 bases at V and 0 bases at J, with 13 bases between. The CDR3 spells CASSLGGASANTGELFF. CDR3 in DNA: TGTGCCAGCAGCTTAGGCGGTGCATCCGCGAACACCGGGGAGCTGTTTTTT.

The rearrangement uses TRBV18 and TRBJ1-6; TRBD1 agrees at 9 bases. Trimming cost V 8 bases and J 9 bases; bases outside gene matches: 11. The CDR3 has 15 amino acids. CDR1 KGHSH and CDR2 LQKENI come from the germline V gene. This chain's CDR3 is CASTIGQGSSSPLHF. The CDR3 DNA reads TGTGCCAGCACGATAGGACAGGGGAGCAGTTCACCCCTCCACTTT.

The chain couples TRBV15 to TRBJ1-5; 10 nucleotides agree with TRBD1. J lost 7 bases, V lost 4 bases, and 1 base had no gene match. The germline V gene encodes CDR1 LNHNV and CDR2 YYDKDF (reference sequence). CDR3 size: 13 residues. Here the CDR3 reads CATSMDRGQPQHF. In DNA form, the CDR3 reads TGTGCCACCAGCATGGACAGGGGGCAGCCCCAGCATTTT.

The rearrangement joins TRBV20-1 to TRBJ2-3, with D unresolved. V dropped 5 bases and J dropped 6 bases, with 9 bases sitting between them. The CDR3 is made up of 11 amino acids. In germline, CDR1 is DFQATT, CDR2 SNEGSKA (reference sequence). The CDR3: CSAGRPDTQYF. Written as DNA, the CDR3 is TGCAGTGCTGGACGTCCGGATACGCAGTATTTT.

The V and J genes are TRBV19 and TRBJ1-1, with D perhaps matching TRBD1 (5 bases). CDR1 and CDR2 (germline): LNHDA, SQIVND (reference sequence). The ends were cut back, 2 bases at V and 4 bases at J, with 8 bases in the middle. CDR3 size: 13 residues. CDR3 region: CASSIQGTTEAFF. The DNA of the CDR3 is TGTGCCAGTAGTATACAGGGTACCACTGAAGCTTTCTTT.

As concerns this clone: The junction and the germline gene differ at one end; a read error may be behind it. The chain has TRBV5-6 and TRBJ2-2; TRBD1 matches at 7 bases. Germline lookup yields CDR1 SGHDT and CDR2 YYEEEE. CDR3 length equals 16 residues. The CDR3 sequence is CASSLQGSLYTGELFF. In nucleotides, the CDR3 is TGTGCCAGCAGCCTACAGGGGTCCCTCTACACGGGGGAGCTGTTTTTT.

The chain uses TRBV9 and TRBJ1-1; no firm D call. This CDR3 has 13 residues. Trimming pared 0 bases from V and 6 bases from J, leaving 9 bases between. Germline V lookup: CDR1 SGDLS, CDR2 YYNGEE. This CDR3 is CASSVVKDPEAFF. The DNA of the CDR3 is TGTGCCAGCAGCGTAGTGAAGGACCCTGAAGCTTTCTTT.

V is TRBV13 and J is TRBJ2-7; weak D call: TRBD2 (6 bases). V dropped 6 bases and J dropped 2 bases, with 17 bases sitting between them. The V gene's germline CDR1 is PRHDT and CDR2 FYEKMQ (reference sequence). The CDR3 covers 15 residues. CDR3 residues: CASSVGSGDPYEQYF. The CDR3 coding sequence is TGTGCCAGCAGTGTTGGTAGCGGAGACCCCTACGAGCAGTACTTC.

The CDR3 region is CAISERGGSSYEQYF. CDR3 bases: TGTGCCATCAGTGAGAGGGGGGGGAGCTCCTACGAGCAGTACTTC. The V gene is TRBV10-3, the J gene TRBJ2-7, with D possibly matching TRBD2 (7 bases). V lost 2 bases and J 0 bases, leaving 11 bases between the germline ends. This CDR3 comprises 15 residues. Germline V gene sequence: CDR1 ENHRY, CDR2 SYGVKD.

J is TRBJ2-7 and V is TRBV27, with 7 bases identical to TRBD2. After removal of 5 bases from V and 0 bases from J, the junction contained 4 bases not matched to a gene. CDR1 and CDR2 (germline): MNHEY, SMNVEV (reference sequence). The CDR3 runs to 14 residues. The CDR3 region is CASSVSGVSYEQYF. DNA of the CDR3: TGTGCCAGCAGTGTGAGCGGGGTCTCCTACGAGCAGTACTTC.

This clone occurred a few times. The chain carries TRBV5-1 and TRBJ1-1; D is ambiguous. Germline V CDR1 and CDR2: SGHRS, YFSETQ. CDR3 length: 17 amino acids. Trimming shortened V by 4 bases and J by 1 base, and 20 bases separated the two germline ends. The CDR3 nucleotides read TGCGCCAGCAGCCGGTCGATAGTACGGGGTGGGAACACTGAAGCTTTCTTT. Translating gives CASSRSIVRGGNTEAFF. Full variable domain (outside the CDR3, taken from reference TRBV5-1 and TRBJ1-1): KAGVTQTPRYLIKTRGQQVTLSCSPISGHRSVSWYQQTPGQGLQFLFEYFSETQRNKGNFPGRFSGRQFSNSRSEMNVSTLELGDSALYLCASSRSIVRGGNTEAFFGQGTRLTVV.

This CDR3 reads CASSPTGQDYGYTF. In DNA, the CDR3 is TGTGCCAGCTCACCGACAGGGCAGGACTATGGCTACACCTTC. The chain employs TRBV18 and TRBJ1-2; 7 bases are shared with TRBD1. Trimming removed 3 bases from V and 3 bases from J; junction bases left unmatched: 4. The CDR3 length is 14 residues. Germline-derived CDR1 and CDR2 are KGHSH and LQKENI. Together with reference TRBV18 and TRBJ1-2, the CDR3 gives the full variable domain: NAGVMQNPRHLVRRRGQEARLRCSPMKGHSHVYWYRQLPEEGLKFMVYLQKENIIDESGMPKERFSAEFPKEGPSILRIQQVVRGDSAAYFCASSPTGQDYGYTFGSGTRLTVV.